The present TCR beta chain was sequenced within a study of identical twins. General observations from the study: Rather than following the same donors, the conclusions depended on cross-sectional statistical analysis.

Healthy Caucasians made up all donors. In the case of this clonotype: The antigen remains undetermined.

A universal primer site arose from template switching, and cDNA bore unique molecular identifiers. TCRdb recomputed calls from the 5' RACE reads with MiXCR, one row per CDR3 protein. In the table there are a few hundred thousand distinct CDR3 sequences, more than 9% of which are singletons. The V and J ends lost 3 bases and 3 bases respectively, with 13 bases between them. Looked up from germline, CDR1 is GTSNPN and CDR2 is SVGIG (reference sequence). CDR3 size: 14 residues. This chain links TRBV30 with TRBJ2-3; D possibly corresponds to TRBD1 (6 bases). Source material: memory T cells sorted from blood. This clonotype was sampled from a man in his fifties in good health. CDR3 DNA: TGTGCCTGGAGCATAGGGGGTCGGACAGATACGCAGTATTTT. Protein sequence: CAWSIGGRTDTQYF.